Given below is one T cell receptor (beta chain) in context. This sample stems from a study of blood T cell repertoires in COVID-19. Study-level information: Specimens from acute and convalescent COVID-19 originated in the United States, Italy and Spain. Sample material is recorded as cDNA or gDNA derived from T cells, B-cell-depleted T cells, or PBMCs.

In the authors' methods: Reference gene primers were amplified, and this amplification served to estimate nucleated cell counts. Data came from immunoSEQ multiplex PCR; TCRdb stores just in-frame clones and leaves some out. The D gene and trimming were derived from the DNA, and the V and J assignments and clone size from that table. The sample has approximately 250,000 clones, 84% seen once. Germline V gene sequence: CDR1 MDHEN, CDR2 SYDVKM. This CDR3 has 15 residues. Germline trimming cut 6 bases from V and 6 bases from J; bases unmatched to any gene: 7. The specimen sequenced was peripheral blood. This receptor was identified in a human donor in a cohort sampled during active COVID-19. This chain connects TRBV28 to TRBJ1-6; 8 bases map to TRBD1. The CDR3 sequence is CASRRPGQGNSPLHF. CDR3 DNA sequence: TGTGCCAGCAGACGCCCTGGACAGGGTAATTCACCCCTCCACTTT.